These T cell receptor beta chains were read from a single sample in a study of Graves' ophthalmopathy and Graves' hyperthyroidism. One entry per CDR3 protein, called by TCRdb with MiXCR from the multiplex PCR reads. The table shows 560,000 or so distinct CDR3 sequences, with 35% to 45% occurring only once. Source material: peripheral blood or thyroid tissue (not recorded which). The source is an adult man with Graves' hyperthyroidism. The CDR3 runs from the conserved cysteine through the conserved F or W. A D gene is named only where the DNA matches it firmly. Not every row has a clone size; where given, it reads once, few, many or a size class.

J gene: TRBJ2-5
V gene: TRBV7-6
clone size: -
D gene: -
CDR3 DNA: TGTGCCCGGATCTGGGAAGAGACCCAGTACTTC
CDR3 protein: CARIWEETQYF

J gene: TRBJ2-7
V gene: TRBV10-2
clone size: many
D gene: -
CDR3 DNA: TGCGCCAGCAACAGGGAATCCAACACCTACGAGCAGTACTTC
CDR3 protein: CASNRESNTYEQYF

J gene: TRBJ2-1
V gene: TRBV7-2
clone size: few
D gene: TRBD2
CDR3 DNA: TGTGCCAGCAGCTTTAGCGGGACTGAGCAGTTCTTC
CDR3 protein: CASSFSGTEQFF

J gene: TRBJ2-7
V gene: TRBV20-1
clone size: many
D gene: TRBD2
CDR3 DNA: TGCAGTGCTATACTGCTAGCGGGACTTTCCTACGAGCAGTACTTC
CDR3 protein: CSAILLAGLSYEQYF

J gene: TRBJ1-5
V gene: TRBV11-2
clone size: many
D gene: TRBD1
CDR3 DNA: TGTGCCAGCAGCCGGGGACAGGGAAATCAGCCCCAGCATTTT
CDR3 protein: CASSRGQGNQPQHF

J gene: TRBJ1-2
V gene: TRBV5-8
clone size: many
D gene: TRBD1
CDR3 DNA: TGTGCCAGCAGTAGGGACAGGGTGTCTGTCTACACCTTC
CDR3 protein: CASSRDRVSVYTF

J gene: TRBJ2-7
V gene: TRBV3-1
clone size: many
D gene: -
CDR3 DNA: TGTGCCAGCAGTGAACTGGGCGAGCAGTACTTC
CDR3 protein: CASSELGEQYF

J gene: TRBJ1-2
V gene: TRBV18
clone size: -
D gene: -
CDR3 DNA: TGTGCCAGCCTTCCCCAGGAGGGAAGCTATGGCTACACCTTC
CDR3 protein: CASLPQEGSYGYTF

J gene: TRBJ2-7
V gene: TRBV28
clone size: -
D gene: -
CDR3 DNA: TGTGCCAGCAGTTTTTTGGATCGCGGCTACGAGCAGTACTTC
CDR3 protein: CASSFLDRGYEQYF

J gene: TRBJ1-6
V gene: TRBV9
clone size: many
D gene: TRBD1
CDR3 DNA: TGTGCCAGCAGCCCCCGGACAGGAGGGCTCTCACCCCTCCACTTT
CDR3 protein: CASSPRTGGLSPLHF

J gene: TRBJ2-5
V gene: TRBV12-3/TRBV12-4
clone size: few
D gene: -
CDR3 DNA: TGTGCCAGCAGTTTAGTCTGGTCAGGGAGGGAGACCCAGTACTTC
CDR3 protein: CASSLVWSGRETQYF

J gene: TRBJ1-2
V gene: TRBV27
clone size: -
D gene: -
CDR3 DNA: TGTGTCAGCAGAGGCTCGGGACGACCCGATTTTGATGGCTACACCTTC
CDR3 protein: CVSRGSGRPDFDGYTF

J gene: TRBJ1-6
V gene: TRBV9
clone size: -
D gene: -
CDR3 DNA: TGTGCCAGCAGCGTAGCGGGAGAGACTAATTCACCCCTCCACTTT
CDR3 protein: CASSVAGETNSPLHF

J gene: TRBJ1-1
V gene: TRBV20-1
clone size: -
D gene: -
CDR3 DNA: TGCAGTGCTAGCAGCAGGGAATGGTCTGAAGCTTTCTTT
CDR3 protein: CSASSREWSEAFF

J gene: TRBJ2-7
V gene: TRBV29-1
clone size: -
D gene: -
CDR3 DNA: TGCAGCGTTGTGTGGACAGAAACCTACGAGCAGTACTTC
CDR3 protein: CSVVWTETYEQYF

J gene: TRBJ1-2
V gene: TRBV10-2
clone size: -
D gene: -
CDR3 DNA: TGCGCCAGCAGTGTTGGGGGTTTAGCTACCTATGGCTACACCTTC
CDR3 protein: CASSVGGLATYGYTF

J gene: TRBJ2-7
V gene: TRBV7-9
clone size: many
D gene: -
CDR3 DNA: TGTGCCAGCAGCTTATCCGGGGGGCCATACGAGCAGTACTTC
CDR3 protein: CASSLSGGPYEQYF

J gene: TRBJ1-1
V gene: TRBV10-3
clone size: -
D gene: TRBD1
CDR3 DNA: TGTGCCAGCAGTTCCGCGAGGGGGCGGATCAACACTGAAGCTTTCTTT
CDR3 protein: CASSSARGRINTEAFF

J gene: TRBJ2-5
V gene: TRBV3-1
clone size: few
D gene: -
CDR3 DNA: TGTGCCAGCAGCCAACGGGGCCAAGAGACCCAGTACTTC
CDR3 protein: CASSQRGQETQYF

J gene: TRBJ1-4
V gene: TRBV2
clone size: -
D gene: -
CDR3 DNA: TGTGCCAGCAGTGTCCAACAGGAGACAACTAATGAAAAACCGTTTTTT
CDR3 protein: CASSVQQETTNEKPFF

J gene: TRBJ1-4
V gene: TRBV7-8
clone size: -
D gene: -
CDR3 DNA: TGTGCCTCTCAGGCAGGGATCGATGAAAAACTGTTTTTT
CDR3 protein: CASQAGIDEKLFF

J gene: TRBJ2-7
V gene: TRBV20-1
clone size: many
D gene: -
CDR3 DNA: TGCAGTGCCACCAGGACAGCCCACTGGTATCCCTACGAGCAGTACTTC
CDR3 protein: CSATRTAHWYPYEQYF

J gene: TRBJ1-2
V gene: TRBV12-3/TRBV12-4
clone size: many
D gene: TRBD1
CDR3 DNA: TGTGCCAGCAGTGACAGGGGCTATGGCTACACCTTC
CDR3 protein: CASSDRGYGYTF

J gene: TRBJ1-4
V gene: TRBV12-3/TRBV12-4
clone size: once
D gene: -
CDR3 DNA: TGTGCCAGCAGTTTCTTCGGGGGTGGAAAACTGTTTTTT
CDR3 protein: CASSFFGGGKLFF

J gene: TRBJ1-1
V gene: TRBV19
clone size: many
D gene: -
CDR3 DNA: TGTGCCAGTAGTCCGGGATCCTTAAGCCCCCCTGAAGCTTTCTTT
CDR3 protein: CASSPGSLSPPEAFF

J gene: TRBJ2-7
V gene: TRBV12-3/TRBV12-4
clone size: many
D gene: -
CDR3 DNA: TGTGCCAGCAGTTTAGCCAGTGCCTACGAGCAGTACTTC
CDR3 protein: CASSLASAYEQYF

J gene: TRBJ2-7
V gene: TRBV15
clone size: many
D gene: -
CDR3 DNA: TGTGCCACCAGCGGACAGAGATCCTACGAGCAGTACTTC
CDR3 protein: CATSGQRSYEQYF

J gene: TRBJ1-4
V gene: TRBV10-2
clone size: many
D gene: TRBD1
CDR3 DNA: TGCGCCAGCAGAAAAAGACAGGGCTTGGATGAAAAACTGTTTTTT
CDR3 protein: CASRKRQGLDEKLFF

J gene: TRBJ1-2
V gene: TRBV6-5
clone size: many
D gene: TRBD1
CDR3 DNA: TGTGCCAGCAGTTACTCCACAGGGGGCAGTGGCTACACCTTC
CDR3 protein: CASSYSTGGSGYTF